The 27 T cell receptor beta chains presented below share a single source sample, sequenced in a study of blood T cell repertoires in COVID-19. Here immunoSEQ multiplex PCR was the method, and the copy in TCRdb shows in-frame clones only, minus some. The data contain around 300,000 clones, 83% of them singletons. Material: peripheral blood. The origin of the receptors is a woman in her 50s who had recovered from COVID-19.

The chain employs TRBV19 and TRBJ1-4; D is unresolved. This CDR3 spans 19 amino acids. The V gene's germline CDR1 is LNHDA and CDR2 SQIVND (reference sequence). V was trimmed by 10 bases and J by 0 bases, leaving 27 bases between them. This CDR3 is CATRTWSGGARPTNEKLFF. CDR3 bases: TGTGCCACCCGAACCTGGAGCGGAGGCGCAAGGCCAACTAATGAAAAACTGTTTTTT.

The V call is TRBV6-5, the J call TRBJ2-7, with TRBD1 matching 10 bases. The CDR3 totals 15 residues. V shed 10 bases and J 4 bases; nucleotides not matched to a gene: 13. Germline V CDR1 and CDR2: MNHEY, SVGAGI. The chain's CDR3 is CATGRTGTGAYEQYF. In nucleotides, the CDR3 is TGTGCCACCGGGAGGACTGGGACAGGGGCTTACGAGCAGTACTTC.

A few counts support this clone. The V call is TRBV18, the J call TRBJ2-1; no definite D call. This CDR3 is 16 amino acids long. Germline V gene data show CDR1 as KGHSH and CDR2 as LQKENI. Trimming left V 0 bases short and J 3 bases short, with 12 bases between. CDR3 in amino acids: CASSPPGGLVYNEQFF. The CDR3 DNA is TGTGCCAGCTCACCACCCGGCGGATTGGTCTACAATGAGCAGTTCTTC.

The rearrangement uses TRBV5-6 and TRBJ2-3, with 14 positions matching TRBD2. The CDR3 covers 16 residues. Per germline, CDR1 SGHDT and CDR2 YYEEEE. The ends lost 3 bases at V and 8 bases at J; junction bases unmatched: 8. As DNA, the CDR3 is TGTGCCAGCAGCTCAGGACTAGCGGGGGGAAGTGGTACGCAGTATTTT. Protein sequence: CASSSGLAGGSGTQYF.

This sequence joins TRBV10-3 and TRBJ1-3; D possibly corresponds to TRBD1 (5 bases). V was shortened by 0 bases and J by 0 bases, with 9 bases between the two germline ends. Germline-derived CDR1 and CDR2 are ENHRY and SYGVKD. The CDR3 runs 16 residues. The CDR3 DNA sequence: TGTGCCATCAGTGAGTCCTGGGGGGACTCTGGAAACACCATATATTTT. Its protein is CAISESWGDSGNTIYF.

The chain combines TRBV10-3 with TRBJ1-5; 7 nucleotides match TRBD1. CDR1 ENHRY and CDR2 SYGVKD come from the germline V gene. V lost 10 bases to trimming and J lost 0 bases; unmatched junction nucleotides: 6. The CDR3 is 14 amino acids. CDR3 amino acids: CASTGVFSNQPQHF. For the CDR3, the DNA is TGTGCCAGCACAGGGGTCTTTAGCAATCAGCCCCAGCATTTT.

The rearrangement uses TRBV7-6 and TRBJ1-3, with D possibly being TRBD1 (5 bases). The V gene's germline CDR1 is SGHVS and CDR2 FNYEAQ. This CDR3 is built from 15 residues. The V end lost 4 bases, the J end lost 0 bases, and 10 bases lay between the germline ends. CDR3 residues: CASSSGQSSGNTIYF. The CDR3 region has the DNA TGTGCCAGCAGCTCCGGACAATCCTCTGGAAACACCATATATTTT.

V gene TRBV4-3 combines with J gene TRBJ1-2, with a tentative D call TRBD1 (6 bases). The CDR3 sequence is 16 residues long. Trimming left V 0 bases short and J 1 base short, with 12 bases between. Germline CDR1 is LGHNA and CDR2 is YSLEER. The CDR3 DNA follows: TGCGCCAGCAGCCAAGATATCAGGGGAAGTAACTATGGCTACACCTTC. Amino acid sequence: CASSQDIRGSNYGYTF.

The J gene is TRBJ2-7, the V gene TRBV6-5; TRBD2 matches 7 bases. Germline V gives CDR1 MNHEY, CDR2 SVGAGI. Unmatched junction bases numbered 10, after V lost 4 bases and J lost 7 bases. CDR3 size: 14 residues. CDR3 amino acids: CASSSPPTSPEQYF. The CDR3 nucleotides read TGTGCCAGCAGTTCACCCCCGACTAGCCCAGAGCAGTACTTC.

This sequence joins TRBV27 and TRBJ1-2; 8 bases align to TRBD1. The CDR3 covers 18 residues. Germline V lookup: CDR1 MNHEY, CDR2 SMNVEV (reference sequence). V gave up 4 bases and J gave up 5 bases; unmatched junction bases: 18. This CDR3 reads CASSYAGTGSPGGYGYTF. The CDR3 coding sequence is TGTGCCAGCAGTTACGCCGGGACAGGATCTCCTGGCGGGTATGGCTACACCTTC.

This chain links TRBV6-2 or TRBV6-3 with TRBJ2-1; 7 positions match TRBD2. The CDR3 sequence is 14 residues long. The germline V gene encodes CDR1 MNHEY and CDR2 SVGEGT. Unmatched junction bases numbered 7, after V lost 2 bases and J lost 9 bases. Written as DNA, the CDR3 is TGTGCCAGCAGTTACGGGGGGGGGATCTCTGAGCAGTTCTTC. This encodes CASSYGGGISEQFF.

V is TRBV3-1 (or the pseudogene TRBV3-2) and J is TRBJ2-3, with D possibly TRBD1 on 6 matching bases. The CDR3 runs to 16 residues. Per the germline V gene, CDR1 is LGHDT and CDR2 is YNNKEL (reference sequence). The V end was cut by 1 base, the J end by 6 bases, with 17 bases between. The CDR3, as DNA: TGTGCCAGCAGCCAAGCGAGGACAGCTGATGGGGATACGCAGTATTTT. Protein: CASSQARTADGDTQYF.

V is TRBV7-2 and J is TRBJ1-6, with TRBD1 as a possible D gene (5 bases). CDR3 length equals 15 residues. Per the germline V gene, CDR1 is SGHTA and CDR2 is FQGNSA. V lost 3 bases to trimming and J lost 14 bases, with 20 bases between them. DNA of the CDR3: TGTGCCAGCAGCTTTCCAGGGAAAAAACCCCTCTCCCTCCACTTT. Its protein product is CASSFPGKKPLSLHF.

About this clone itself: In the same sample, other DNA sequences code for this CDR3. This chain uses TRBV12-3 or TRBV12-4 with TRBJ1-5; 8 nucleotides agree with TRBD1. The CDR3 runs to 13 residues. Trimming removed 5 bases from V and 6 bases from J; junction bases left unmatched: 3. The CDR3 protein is CASSLTGGQPQHF. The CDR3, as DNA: TGTGCCAGCAGTCTTACAGGGGGTCAGCCCCAGCATTTT.

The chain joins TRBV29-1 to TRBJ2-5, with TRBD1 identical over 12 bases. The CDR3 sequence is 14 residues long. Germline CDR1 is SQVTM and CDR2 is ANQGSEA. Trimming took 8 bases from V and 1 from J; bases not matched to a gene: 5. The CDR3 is CSHRDRGPQETQYF. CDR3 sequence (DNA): TGCAGCCACCGGGACAGGGGGCCCCAAGAGACCCAGTACTTC.

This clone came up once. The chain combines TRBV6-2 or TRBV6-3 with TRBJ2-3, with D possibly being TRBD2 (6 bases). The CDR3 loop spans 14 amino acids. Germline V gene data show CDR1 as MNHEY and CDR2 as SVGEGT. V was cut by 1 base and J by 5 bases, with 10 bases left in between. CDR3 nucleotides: TGTGCCAGCAGTTACTACCACGGGGGAGATACGCAGTATTTT. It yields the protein CASSYYHGGDTQYF.

CDR3 nucleotides: TGTGCCAGCAGCCCCTGGACAGTTCCCACTGGAAACACCATATATTTT. Protein sequence: CASSPWTVPTGNTIYF. This chain links TRBV7-2 with TRBJ1-3; D is perhaps TRBD1 (6 bases). Trimming took off 5 bases at V and 2 bases at J, with 16 bases between the two ends. The V gene's germline CDR1 is SGHTA and CDR2 FQGNSA. This CDR3 has 16 amino acids.

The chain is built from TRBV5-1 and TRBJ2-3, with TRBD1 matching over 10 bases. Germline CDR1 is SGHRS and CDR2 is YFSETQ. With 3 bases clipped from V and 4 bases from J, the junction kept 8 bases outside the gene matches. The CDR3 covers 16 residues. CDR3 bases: TGCGCCAGCAGCTCGTCGACAGGGGGCATCGCAGATACGCAGTATTTT. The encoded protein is CASSSSTGGIADTQYF.

DNA of the CDR3: TGTGCCAGCAGCTATCCGGCCGGGACAGGGGCGGACGAGCAGTACTTC. It encodes CASSYPAGTGADEQYF. The chain uses TRBV5-4 and TRBJ2-7; TRBD1 matches at 10 bases. Per germline, CDR1 SGHNT and CDR2 YYREEE (reference sequence). This CDR3 is built from 16 residues. The ends lost 3 bases at V and 5 bases at J; junction bases unmatched: 11. The full variable domain, its missing parts supplied by reference TRBV5-4 and TRBJ2-7, is ETGVTQSPTHLIKTRGQQVTLRCSSQSGHNTVSWYQQALGQGPQFIFQYYREEENGRGNFPPRFSGLQFPNYSSELNVNALELDDSALYLCASSYPAGTGADEQYFGPGTRLTVT.

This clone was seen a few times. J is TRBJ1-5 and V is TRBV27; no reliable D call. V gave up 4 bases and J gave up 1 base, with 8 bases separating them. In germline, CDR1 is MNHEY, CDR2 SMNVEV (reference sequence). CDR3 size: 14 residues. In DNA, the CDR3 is TGTGCCAGCAGTTCCGGTTCCAGCAATCAGCCCCAGCATTTT. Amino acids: CASSSGSSNQPQHF.

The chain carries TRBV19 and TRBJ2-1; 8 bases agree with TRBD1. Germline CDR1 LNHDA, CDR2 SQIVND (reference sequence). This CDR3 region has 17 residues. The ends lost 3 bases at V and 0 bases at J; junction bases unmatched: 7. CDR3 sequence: CASSISGTGRSYNEQFF. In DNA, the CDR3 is TGTGCCAGTAGTATTTCCGGGACAGGCCGCTCCTACAATGAGCAGTTCTTC.

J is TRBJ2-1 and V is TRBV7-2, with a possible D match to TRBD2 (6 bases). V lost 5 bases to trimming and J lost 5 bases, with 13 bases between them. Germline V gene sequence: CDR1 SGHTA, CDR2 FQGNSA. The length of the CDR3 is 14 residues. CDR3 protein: CASSVAEGNNEQFF. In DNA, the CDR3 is TGTGCCAGCAGCGTGGCGGAGGGGAACAATGAGCAGTTCTTC.

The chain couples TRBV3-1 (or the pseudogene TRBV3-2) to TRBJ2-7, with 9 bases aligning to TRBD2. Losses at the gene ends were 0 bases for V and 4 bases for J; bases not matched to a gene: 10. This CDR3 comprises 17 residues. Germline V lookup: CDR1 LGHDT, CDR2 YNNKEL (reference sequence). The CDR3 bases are TGTGCCAGCAGCCAAGATGACGCGGGAGGGGTCATGTACGAGCAGTACTTC. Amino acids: CASSQDDAGGVMYEQYF.

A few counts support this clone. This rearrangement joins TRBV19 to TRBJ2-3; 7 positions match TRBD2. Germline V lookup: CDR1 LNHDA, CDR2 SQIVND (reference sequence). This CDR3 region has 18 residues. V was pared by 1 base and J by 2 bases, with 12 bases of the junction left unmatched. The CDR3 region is CASSIAKGRAKLTDTQYF. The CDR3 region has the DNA TGTGCCAGTAGTATAGCGAAAGGGAGGGCCAAACTCACAGATACGCAGTATTTT.

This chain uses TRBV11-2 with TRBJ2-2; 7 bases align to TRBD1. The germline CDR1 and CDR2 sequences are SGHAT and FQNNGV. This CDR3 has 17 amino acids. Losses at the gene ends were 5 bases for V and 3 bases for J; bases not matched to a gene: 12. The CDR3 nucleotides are TGTGCCAGCAGCGCAGTACAGGGGACACGCGACACCGGGGAGCTGTTTTTT. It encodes CASSAVQGTRDTGELFF.

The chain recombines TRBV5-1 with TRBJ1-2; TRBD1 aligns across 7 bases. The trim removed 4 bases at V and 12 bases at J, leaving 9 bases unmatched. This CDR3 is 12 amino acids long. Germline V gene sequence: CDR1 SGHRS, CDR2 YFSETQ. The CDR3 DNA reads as TGCGCCAGCAGCGGTAACAGGGGTAGTGACACCTTC. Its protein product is CASSGNRGSDTF.

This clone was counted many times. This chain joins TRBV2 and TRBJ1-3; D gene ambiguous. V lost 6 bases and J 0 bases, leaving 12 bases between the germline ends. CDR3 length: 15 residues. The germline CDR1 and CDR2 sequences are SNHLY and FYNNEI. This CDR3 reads CASRRRWFSGNTIYF. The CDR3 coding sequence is TGTGCCAGCAGGCGGCGGTGGTTCTCTGGAAACACCATATATTTT.